Below are 26 T cell receptor beta chains sequenced from a single sample in a study of T-cell reconstitution after alpha-beta-depleted transplantation in children. General study findings and limits: The main origin of T-cell counts and diversity one year after transplant was newly produced T cells.

These receptors' antigens are unknown. For TCRbeta, the library was prepared with unique molecular identifiers. TCRdb analysed the PCR reads with MiXCR anew, one entry per CDR3 protein. The data contain 250,000 to 300,000 distinct CDR3 sequences, nearly 8% of them singletons. The sequences come from peripheral blood, collected 360 days after TCRalphabeta/CD19-depleted stem cell transplant. The receptors originated from a female patient younger than 10 who had a stem cell transplant for Fanconi anemia, so the T cells may come from the graft donor.

Many counts were recorded for this clonotype. The chain employs TRBV20-1 and TRBJ2-5, with D tentatively TRBD1 or TRBD2 (5 bases each). Germline V gives CDR1 DFQATT, CDR2 SNEGSKA (reference sequence). The CDR3 consists of 16 residues. The V end lost 4 bases, the J end lost 7 bases, and 25 bases lay between the germline ends. CDR3 in DNA: TGCAGTGCTACTACAACCTCGGGGCTCGGCGTCGGGACCCAGTACTTC. Its protein is CSATTTSGLGVGTQYF.

In its sample, this clonotype was seen many times. The chain joins TRBV20-1 to TRBJ2-7; D unresolved. In germline, CDR1 is DFQATT, CDR2 SNEGSKA (reference sequence). Trimming removed 1 base at V and 0 bases at J, with 4 bases between. The CDR3 covers 12 residues. CDR3 bases: TGCAGTGCTAGAGTAGCCTCCTACGAGCAGTACTTC. Residues: CSARVASYEQYF.

V gene TRBV12-3 or TRBV12-4 combines with J gene TRBJ2-7; 10 nucleotides match TRBD2. CDR3 length: 14 amino acids. The ends lost 6 bases at V and 6 bases at J; junction bases unmatched: 8. The CDR3 DNA sequence: TGTGCCAGCAGCCCACTAGCGGGGACGGGCGAGCAGTACTTC. This sequence encodes CASSPLAGTGEQYF.

There are many counts of this clonotype. The V gene is TRBV15, the J gene TRBJ2-2, with a possible D match to TRBD2 (6 bases). The length of the CDR3 is 17 residues. Trimming took 2 bases from V and 4 from J, leaving 17 bases between them. Germline CDR1 reads LNHNV; CDR2 reads YYDKDF (reference sequence). As DNA, the CDR3 is TGTGCCACCAGCAGATCGAATAGCGGTACCTCCACCGGGGAGCTGTTTTTT. Its translation is CATSRSNSGTSTGELFF.

This clonotype appeared many times. The chain combines TRBV14 with TRBJ1-1; D is undetermined. CDR3 length: 11 amino acids. The germline V and J ends were trimmed by 1 base and 9 bases, with 6 bases remaining between them. Germline CDR1 SGHDN, CDR2 FVKESK. The CDR3 DNA reads as TGTGCCAGCAGCCAAGCAGGTCAAGCTTTCTTT. This gives the protein CASSQAGQAFF.

This clonotype occurred many times. The gene calls are TRBV7-8 and TRBJ2-3, with a possible D match to TRBD1 (5 bases). Trimming stripped 2 bases from V and 1 base from J, with 13 bases between. The CDR3 totals 16 residues. Germline values: CDR1 SGHVS, CDR2 FQNEAQ. CDR3 loop: CASSLFSARGTDTQYF. DNA of the CDR3: TGTGCCAGCAGCTTATTTTCCGCCAGGGGCACAGATACGCAGTATTTT.

This clonotype showed up many times. The chain is built from TRBV4-3 and TRBJ2-1, with 7 bases fitting TRBD1. The V and J ends lost 1 base and 6 bases, in that order; junction bases with no gene match: 6. There are 15 residues in the CDR3. Germline V lookup: CDR1 LGHNA, CDR2 YSLEER. CDR3 residues: CASSQGFQGVNEQFF. The CDR3 DNA reads as TGCGCCAGCAGCCAAGGTTTCCAGGGGGTCAATGAGCAGTTCTTC.

In this sample, this clonotype turned up a few times. The J gene is TRBJ1-5, the V gene TRBV12-3 or TRBV12-4; TRBD1 is a possible D gene (6 bases). The CDR3 has 13 residues. Trimming left V 6 bases short and J 7 bases short, with 13 bases between. Written as DNA, the CDR3 is TGTGCCAGCAGGGTACACAGGGACCAGCCCCAGCATTTT. Its protein product is CASRVHRDQPQHF.

This clonotype was observed at least ten times. The gene calls are TRBV6-2 or TRBV6-3 and TRBJ2-1; D not resolved. Germline CDR1 MNHEY, CDR2 SVGEGT. This CDR3 comprises 13 residues. The ends were cut back, 2 bases at V and 4 bases at J, with 6 bases in the middle. CDR3: CASSYLRYNEQFF. The CDR3 DNA is TGTGCCAGCAGTTACCTCAGGTACAATGAGCAGTTCTTC.

Ten or more counts support this clonotype. The chain has TRBV7-3 and TRBJ2-5, with TRBD2 matching 10 bases. The CDR3 is 15 residues long. Germline CDR1 reads SGHTA; CDR2 reads FQGTGA. V dropped 4 bases and J dropped 3; count of bases not matched to a gene: 5. CDR3 in amino acids: CASSSSGLAEETQYF. The CDR3 bases are TGTGCCAGCAGCTCCTCAGGACTAGCGGAAGAGACCCAGTACTTC.

This clonotype was seen a handful of times. This chain links TRBV24-1 with TRBJ1-5; a possible D gene is TRBD1 (6 bases). Germline V gene sequence: CDR1 KGHDR, CDR2 SFDVKD. V lost 4 bases and J lost 5, with 17 bases in between. CDR3 length: 16 amino acids. The CDR3 sequence is CATSDTQGAHDQPQHF. The CDR3 nucleotides read TGTGCCACCAGTGACACACAGGGAGCCCATGATCAGCCCCAGCATTTT.

This sequence joins TRBV3-1 and TRBJ2-3; TRBD2 matches 11 bases. The V gene end was trimmed by 3 bases and the J gene end by 2 bases; junction bases not matched to a gene: 4. The germline V gene has CDR1 LGHDT and CDR2 YNNKEL (reference sequence). The CDR3 is 16 residues long. The CDR3 bases are TGTGCCAGCAGCCAGCTAGCGGGAGGCAACACAGATACGCAGTATTTT. This sequence encodes CASSQLAGGNTDTQYF.

This chain connects TRBV27 to TRBJ1-5; D call uncertain. V lost 3 bases and J 5 bases, leaving 8 bases between the germline ends. The CDR3 has 13 residues. Germline lookup yields CDR1 MNHEY and CDR2 SMNVEV (reference sequence). The CDR3 coding sequence is TGTGCCAGCAGTTTGGCCAGGTATCAGCCCCAGCATTTT. Translating it yields CASSLARYQPQHF.

This clonotype was counted at least ten times. This sequence joins TRBV6-5 and TRBJ2-1; 7 bases map to TRBD1. CDR3 length: 15 residues. Germline V gene sequence: CDR1 MNHEY, CDR2 SVGAGI. With V trimmed by 2 bases and J by 4 bases, 5 bases remained unmatched. In DNA, the CDR3 is TGTGCCAGCAGTTACGAAGGGGGCGAGTACAATGAGCAGTTCTTC. It encodes CASSYEGGEYNEQFF.

This chain connects TRBV7-6 to TRBJ2-4; 8 bases map to TRBD1. Germline trimming cut 5 bases from V and 1 base from J; bases unmatched to any gene: 25. The CDR3 sequence is 22 residues long. Germline loops: CDR1 SGHVS, CDR2 FNYEAQ. CDR3 residues: CASSRITIPGQENFGAKNIQYF. CDR3 coding DNA: TGTGCCAGCAGCCGCATCACAATCCCGGGACAGGAAAATTTCGGCGCCAAAAACATTCAGTACTTC.

The chain recombines TRBV6-1 with TRBJ1-4; D is unclear. V lost 6 bases and J lost 9, with 14 bases in between. Germline CDR1 MNHNS, CDR2 SASEGT. The CDR3 spans 13 residues. Here the CDR3 DNA reads TGTGCCAGCAGGGACCAGAGAACCCAAAAACTGTTTTTT. Translated: CASRDQRTQKLFF.

This clonotype was observed many times. The J gene is TRBJ2-5, the V gene TRBV12-3 or TRBV12-4; 9 bases match TRBD2. Germline trimming cut 4 bases from V and 0 bases from J; bases unmatched to any gene: 9. This CDR3 has 17 amino acids. CDR3 coding DNA: TGTGCCAGCAGTTCCTTTGCTGCGGGAGGGTACCAAGAGACCCAGTACTTC. Its protein is CASSSFAAGGYQETQYF.

The table lists this clonotype with many counts. This chain links TRBV6-5 with TRBJ2-1; possibly TRBD1 for D (6 bases). CDR3 length: 14 amino acids. V gave up 7 bases and J gave up 3 bases, with 13 bases separating them. Looked up from germline, CDR1 is MNHEY and CDR2 is SVGAGI. This CDR3 is CASTPAGDYNEQFF. The CDR3 region has the DNA TGTGCCAGCACCCCAGCAGGGGACTACAATGAGCAGTTCTTC.

Ten or more counts support this clonotype. The V and J genes are TRBV5-1 and TRBJ2-5; a possible D gene is TRBD2 (6 bases). Germline V lookup: CDR1 SGHRS, CDR2 YFSETQ. The CDR3 is 15 residues long. V was pared by 2 bases and J by 1 base, with 12 bases between. The CDR3 coding sequence is TGCGCCAGCAGCTTAAGGCTGGGGGGCCAAGAGACCCAGTACTTC. Translation: CASSLRLGGQETQYF.

This clonotype showed up just once. The gene calls are TRBV6-2 or TRBV6-3 and TRBJ1-1, with D unclear. Trimming took off 1 base at V and 1 base at J, with 4 bases between the two ends. Germline V CDR1 and CDR2: MNHEY, SVGEGT. CDR3 length equals 13 residues. CDR3 sequence: CASSYLTNTEAFF. CDR3 DNA: TGTGCCAGCAGTTACTTGACGAACACTGAAGCTTTCTTT.

The chain carries TRBV5-1 and TRBJ2-5, with 9 bases identical to TRBD2. CDR1 and CDR2 from the germline V gene are SGHRS and YFSETQ. V shed 3 bases, J shed 4 bases, and the junction held 13 bases outside the gene matches. The CDR3 consists of 17 residues. In nucleotides, the CDR3 is TGCGCCAGCAGCTGGACCTCAGCGGGGGGCCCAGGAGAGACCCAGTACTTC. Translated, it gives CASSWTSAGGPGETQYF.

This clonotype was seen only a few times. The V gene is TRBV5-1, the J gene TRBJ2-3; 14 bases align to TRBD2. J gave up 6 bases and V 3 bases, and 6 bases lay outside the gene matches. Per germline, CDR1 SGHRS and CDR2 YFSETQ. The length of the CDR3 is 16 residues. The CDR3 DNA reads as TGCGCCAGCAGCTGGGGACTAGCGGGAGACTTTGATACGCAGTATTTT. It yields the protein CASSWGLAGDFDTQYF. Based on the CDR3 plus reference TRBV5-1 and TRBJ2-3, the full variable domain is KAGVTQTPRYLIKTRGQQVTLSCSPISGHRSVSWYQQTPGQGLQFLFEYFSETQRNKGNFPGRFSGRQFSNSRSEMNVSTLELGDSALYLCASSWGLAGDFDTQYFGPGTRLTVL.

This clonotype was seen many times. One end of the junction is discordant with germline, which a read error may explain. The V and J genes are TRBV14 and TRBJ2-7; D might be TRBD2 (6 bases). This CDR3 spans 12 amino acids. Germline V gene sequence: CDR1 SGHDN, CDR2 FVKESK. CDR3 sequence reads: CASGHWGVEQYF. In nucleotides, the CDR3 is TGTGCCAGCGGCCATTGGGGGGTTGAGCAGTACTTC. Using reference TRBV14 and TRBJ2-7 for the parts outside the CDR3, the full variable domain is EAGVTQFPSHSVIEKGQTVTLRCDPISGHDNLYWYRRVMGKEIKFLLHFVKESKQDESGMPNNRFLAERTGGTYSTLKVQPAELEDSGVYFCASGHWGVEQYFGPGTRLTVT.

This clonotype has only a few counts. The chain uses TRBV28 and TRBJ2-1, with 7 bases fitting TRBD1. J gave up 7 bases and V 4 bases, and 13 bases lay outside the gene matches. The germline V gene has CDR1 MDHEN and CDR2 SYDVKM. The CDR3 sequence is 16 residues long. The CDR3 sequence is CASSSRQGKTLNEQFF. DNA of the CDR3: TGTGCCAGCAGTTCCCGACAGGGAAAAACACTGAATGAGCAGTTCTTC.

This clonotype has a count of ten or more. This rearrangement joins TRBV7-9 to TRBJ2-7; TRBD1 matches 7 bases. Germline lookup yields CDR1 SEHNR and CDR2 FQNEAQ (reference sequence). Unmatched junction bases numbered 15, after V lost 2 bases and J lost 2 bases. There are 18 residues in the CDR3. The CDR3 region is CASSLSEGAIGRTYEQYF. The CDR3 DNA sequence: TGTGCCAGCAGCTTATCAGAGGGGGCGATAGGTAGAACCTACGAGCAGTACTTC. The full variable domain, with the rest looked up from reference TRBV7-9 and TRBJ2-7, is DTGVSQNPRHKITKRGQNVTFRCDPISEHNRLYWYRQTLGQGPEFLTYFQNEAQLEKSRLLSDRFSAERPKGSFSTLEIQRTEQGDSAMYLCASSLSEGAIGRTYEQYFGPGTRLTVT.

This sequence joins TRBV7-9 and TRBJ1-1; tentatively, D is TRBD1 (6 bases). This CDR3 spans 13 amino acids. CDR1 and CDR2 (germline): SEHNR, FQNEAQ (reference sequence). V gave up 6 bases and J gave up 1 base, with 9 bases separating them. The CDR3 nucleotides read TGTGCCAGCAGGACGGGACAGAACACTGAAGCTTTCTTT. Encoded protein: CASRTGQNTEAFF.